These 18 T cell receptor beta chains were sequenced from one sample in a study of blood T cell repertoires in COVID-19. Produced via immunoSEQ multiplex PCR; TCRdb's table is partial and in-frame only. The sample lists tens of thousands of clones, approximately 86% seen once, with roughly 6.5% in the top ten. Sequenced material: peripheral blood. These receptors originate from a man aged 60 to 75 with acute or convalescent COVID-19.

V usage is TRBV12-5 and J usage is TRBJ2-3; TRBD2 matches 13 bases. Trimming removed 6 bases from V and 6 bases from J; junction bases left unmatched: 6. CDR1 is LGHNT and CDR2 is FRNRAP in the germline V gene. The CDR3 is made up of 15 amino acids. This chain's CDR3 is CASGSGLAGVDTQYF. In nucleotides, the CDR3 is TGTGCTAGTGGATCCGGACTAGCGGGAGTGGATACGCAGTATTTT.

The DNA for the CDR3 is TGTGCCAGCAGCTTCGGGACAGGGGGCAATCAGCCCCAGCATTTT. It translates to CASSFGTGGNQPQHF. The chain couples TRBV11-2 to TRBJ1-5; 10 positions agree with TRBD1. V shed 3 bases and J 2 bases; nucleotides not matched to a gene: 1. From germline, CDR1 is SGHAT and CDR2 FQNNGV. The CDR3 loop spans 15 amino acids. The complete variable domain, with remaining parts taken from reference TRBV11-2 and TRBJ1-5, reads EAGVAQSPRYKIIEKRQSVAFWCNPISGHATLYWYQQILGQGPKLLIQFQNNGVVDDSQLPKDRFSAERLKGVDSTLKIQPAKLEDSAVYLCASSFGTGGNQPQHFGDGTRLSIL.

This chain links TRBV6-1 with TRBJ1-1; D is unclear. CDR3 length equals 10 residues. The V gene lost 6 bases and the J gene lost 10 bases, with 9 bases spanning the gap. Germline V gene lookup returns CDR1 MNHNS and CDR2 SASEGT. CDR3 in DNA: TGTGCCAGCAGCCACTTTCGAGCTTTCTTT. This translates into CASSHFRAFF.

The chain employs TRBV5-1 and TRBJ1-1; no definite D call. CDR1 is SGHRS, CDR2 YFSETQ, per germline. The CDR3 has 14 amino acids. V lost 0 bases to trimming and J lost 4 bases, with 10 bases between them. The CDR3 DNA is TGCGCCAGCAGCTTGGACTATCCCGCCACTGAAGCTTTCTTT. Its protein is CASSLDYPATEAFF.

This sequence joins TRBV5-4 and TRBJ2-3; 13 bases line up with TRBD2. The CDR3 runs 15 residues. Losses at the gene ends were 3 bases for V and 5 bases for J; bases not matched to a gene: 3. Germline V gene data show CDR1 as SGHNT and CDR2 as YYREEE (reference sequence). The CDR3 nucleotides read TGTGCCAGCAGCTGGACTAGCGGGGGCGGAGATACGCAGTATTTT. This encodes CASSWTSGGGDTQYF.

The V gene is TRBV6-6, the J gene TRBJ1-5, with D perhaps matching TRBD1 (6 bases). This CDR3 has 14 amino acids. The V gene lost 6 bases and the J gene lost 9 bases, with 18 bases spanning the gap. Germline V gives CDR1 MNHNY, CDR2 SVGAGI (reference sequence). DNA of the CDR3: TGTGCCAGCAGGTACGGACAGACCGTCCGGCCCCAGCATTTT. Amino acids: CASRYGQTVRPQHF.

The chain has TRBV3-1 (or the pseudogene TRBV3-2) and TRBJ2-1, with 7 bases lining up with TRBD1. The germline V gene encodes CDR1 LGHDT and CDR2 YNNKEL (reference sequence). V trimming: 0 bases; J trimming: 9 bases; junction bases outside the gene matches: 5. The CDR3 runs to 14 residues. CDR3 DNA: TGTGCCAGCAGCCAAGAATCAGGGGGAAGTGAGCAGTTCTTC. Translation: CASSQESGGSEQFF.

The CDR3 DNA sequence: TGTGCCACCAGCAGAGATCCAGCGGGGGCCTCGGGCACCGGGGAGCTGTTTTTT. Translation: CATSRDPAGASGTGELFF. The V and J genes are TRBV15 and TRBJ2-2, with TRBD2 matching over 8 bases. This CDR3 contains 18 residues. The germline V gene has CDR1 LNHNV and CDR2 YYDKDF (reference sequence). Trimming took 0 bases from V and 4 from J; bases not matched to a gene: 10.

The chain links TRBV9 to TRBJ2-3, with 7 nucleotides matching TRBD1. Germline CDR1 SGDLS, CDR2 YYNGEE. The CDR3 length is 15 residues. V gave up 4 bases and J gave up 0 bases; unmatched junction bases: 5. CDR3 DNA sequence: TGTGCCAGCAGCCTCACAGGGGCCAGCACAGATACGCAGTATTTT. Protein product: CASSLTGASTDTQYF.

The chain couples TRBV5-1 to TRBJ2-5; TRBD2 might be the D (5 bases). Between the trimmed V and J ends, which lost 0 bases and 4 bases, there was a span of 10 bases. The CDR3 has 14 amino acids. The germline gives CDR1 SGHRS, CDR2 YFSETQ. CDR3 sequence reads: CASSLERGSETQYF. In DNA form, the CDR3 reads TGCGCCAGCAGCTTGGAACGGGGTTCAGAGACCCAGTACTTC.

CDR3 sequence (DNA): TGTGCCTGGACCCCCCGGGGGGAAAAACTGTTTTTT. Translated: CAWTPRGEKLFF. V is TRBV30 and J is TRBJ1-4, with a weak D call TRBD1 (5 bases). The CDR3 is 12 residues long. With 4 bases removed from V and 8 bases from J, the gap between germline ends came to 11 bases. CDR1 is GTSNPN and CDR2 is SVGIG in the germline V gene (reference sequence).

The chain is built from TRBV5-1 and TRBJ1-1; possible D gene TRBD1, 6 bases. CDR3 length: 14 residues. V was cut by 6 bases and J by 0 bases, with 12 bases left in between. CDR1 SGHRS and CDR2 YFSETQ come from the germline V gene. CDR3 sequence: CASKGHPMNTEAFF. The CDR3 DNA is TGCGCCAGCAAGGGACACCCAATGAACACTGAAGCTTTCTTT. Together with reference TRBV5-1 and TRBJ1-1, the CDR3 gives the full variable domain: KAGVTQTPRYLIKTRGQQVTLSCSPISGHRSVSWYQQTPGQGLQFLFEYFSETQRNKGNFPGRFSGRQFSNSRSEMNVSTLELGDSALYLCASKGHPMNTEAFFGQGTRLTVV.

The chain joins TRBV19 to TRBJ1-2; possible D gene TRBD1, 6 bases. The CDR3 length is 16 residues. V lost 4 bases, J lost 1 base, and 16 bases lay in between. The V gene's germline CDR1 is LNHDA and CDR2 SQIVND (reference sequence). The chain's CDR3 is CASSNDVRGFNYGYTF. In nucleotides, the CDR3 is TGTGCCAGTAGTAATGATGTCAGGGGCTTTAACTATGGCTACACCTTC.

The V call is TRBV6-5, the J call TRBJ1-3; no clear D. CDR3 length equals 16 residues. The V gene's germline CDR1 is MNHEY and CDR2 SVGAGI. Trimming pared 0 bases from V and 3 bases from J, leaving 12 bases between. The CDR3 region is CASSYSNVGFGNTIYF. The CDR3 DNA follows: TGTGCCAGCAGTTACTCGAATGTCGGGTTTGGAAACACCATATATTTT.

The chain employs TRBV18 and TRBJ1-2; D is unresolved. Germline CDR1 is KGHSH and CDR2 is LQKENI. CDR3 size: 15 residues. V was cut by 6 bases and J by 6 bases, with 20 bases left in between. CDR3 protein: CASSLQPGIGDGYTF. The DNA for the CDR3 is TGTGCCAGCTCTCTCCAACCAGGTATCGGTGATGGCTACACCTTC.

The J gene is TRBJ2-2, the V gene TRBV6-1; 11 nucleotides line up with TRBD2. CDR1 is MNHNS and CDR2 is SASEGT in the germline V gene. CDR3 length equals 16 residues. The ends lost 2 bases at V and 6 bases at J; junction bases unmatched: 5. The CDR3 sequence: CASSEFSGGAAGELFF. The DNA for the CDR3 is TGTGCCAGCAGTGAATTTAGCGGGGGGGCGGCCGGGGAGCTGTTTTTT.

The chain combines TRBV6-2 or TRBV6-3 with TRBJ2-7; TRBD1 aligns across 10 bases. Per germline, CDR1 MNHEY and CDR2 SVGEGT. The V gene end was trimmed by 1 base and the J gene end by 4 bases; junction bases not matched to a gene: 7. The CDR3 extends over 16 amino acids. In nucleotides, the CDR3 is TGTGCCAGCAGTTACTTAGGCGCGGGACAGGGGTACGAGCAGTACTTC. It encodes CASSYLGAGQGYEQYF.

This sequence joins TRBV21-1 and TRBJ2-7; TRBD2, as called in the table, went unchecked against the DNA. TRBV21-1 is deemed a pseudogene. The CDR3 spans 15 residues. CDR3 loop: CASSKARPGSYEQYF. Here the CDR3 DNA reads TGTGCCAGCAGCAAAGCCCGTCCGGGGTCCTACGAGCAGTACTTC.